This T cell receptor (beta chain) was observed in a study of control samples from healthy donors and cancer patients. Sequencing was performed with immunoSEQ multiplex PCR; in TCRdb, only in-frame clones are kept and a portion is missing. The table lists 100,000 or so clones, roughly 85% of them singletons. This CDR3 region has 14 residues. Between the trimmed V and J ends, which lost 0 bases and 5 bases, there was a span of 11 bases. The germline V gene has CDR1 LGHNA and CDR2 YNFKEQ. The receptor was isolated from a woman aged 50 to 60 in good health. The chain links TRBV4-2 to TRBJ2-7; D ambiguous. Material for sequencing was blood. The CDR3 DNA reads TGTGCCAGCAGCCAAGAGAGGTATTTCCACGAGCAGTACTTC. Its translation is CASSQERYFHEQYF.